The 30 T cell receptor beta chains listed next were all sequenced from one sample in a study of regulatory T cells in long-lasting Graves disease. Time point described: newly diagnosed GD, antithyroid drugs for less than 3 months. Generation of the TCR library employed RNA extracted from PBMCs. The authors built TCR beta libraries using iRepertoire HTBI primers and Arm-PCR of CDR3 regions. TCRdb fed the multiplex PCR reads into MiXCR, producing one record per CDR3 protein. Of about 560,000 distinct CDR3 sequences listed, about 15% are singletons. Separately, the same data were catalogued under a study of T cells in Graves' hyperthyroidism and ophthalmopathy.

Sequencing was performed on peripheral blood mononuclear cells (PBMCs), taken at new diagnosis, from a patient treated with antithyroid drugs. These receptors came from a man between 18 and 35 years old with Graves disease.

The chain employs TRBV11-1 and TRBJ2-7; D possibly corresponds to TRBD1 (6 bases). Trimming shortened V by 6 bases and J by 3 bases, and 15 bases separated the two germline ends. CDR1 is SGHAT and CDR2 is FQDESV in the germline V gene (reference sequence). The CDR3 spans 14 residues. As DNA, the CDR3 is TGTGCCAGCAGTTACACCACAGGGTTCTACGAGCAGTACTTC. This sequence encodes CASSYTTGFYEQYF. Complete variable domain (other parts from reference TRBV11-1 and TRBJ2-7): EAEVAQSPRYKITEKSQAVAFWCDPISGHATLYWYRQILGQGPELLVQFQDESVVDDSQLPKDRFSAERLKGVDSTLKIQPAELGDSAMYLCASSYTTGFYEQYFGPGTRLTVT.

The genes are TRBV27 and TRBJ2-2; possibly TRBD2 for D (6 bases). Between the trimmed V and J ends, which lost 5 bases and 4 bases, there was a span of 14 bases. This CDR3 region has 15 residues. Germline lookup yields CDR1 MNHEY and CDR2 SMNVEV (reference sequence). CDR3 DNA: TGTGCCAGCAGTCTCATGGGGGGTGCCACCGGGGAGCTGTTTTTT. Its translation is CASSLMGGATGELFF.

The chain carries TRBV13 and TRBJ2-2; D is possibly TRBD1 or TRBD2 (5 bases each). This CDR3 has 14 amino acids. V dropped 6 bases and J dropped 5 bases, with 13 bases sitting between them. Germline-derived CDR1 and CDR2 are PRHDT and FYEKMQ (reference sequence). The CDR3 loop reads CASRGESETGELFF. CDR3 bases: TGTGCCAGCAGGGGGGAGAGCGAGACCGGGGAGCTGTTTTTT.

The sample holds many counts of this clonotype. This rearrangement joins TRBV28 to TRBJ2-7; 7 nucleotides agree with TRBD2. The V and J ends lost 7 bases and 5 bases, in that order; junction bases with no gene match: 8. CDR1 is MDHEN and CDR2 is SYDVKM in the germline V gene. The CDR3 sequence is 13 residues long. The CDR3 loop reads CASTGEGRDEQYF. Written as DNA, the CDR3 is TGTGCCAGCACTGGGGAGGGCCGAGACGAGCAGTACTTC.

This clonotype was seen only a few times. The gene calls are TRBV10-3 and TRBJ2-7, with TRBD1 identical over 10 bases. In germline, CDR1 is ENHRY, CDR2 SYGVKD. The CDR3 length is 17 residues. Trimming cost V 2 bases and J 2 bases; bases outside gene matches: 9. CDR3 loop: CAISEPAPGQGTYEQYF. CDR3 nucleotides: TGTGCCATCAGTGAGCCAGCGCCGGGACAGGGGACCTACGAGCAGTACTTC.

This clonotype was seen more than once but under ten times. The chain employs TRBV7-9 and TRBJ2-4, with D perhaps assigned TRBD1 or TRBD2 (7 bases each). CDR1 and CDR2 from the germline V gene are SEHNR and FQNEAQ (reference sequence). Trimming shortened V by 5 bases and J by 8 bases, and 16 bases separated the two germline ends. This CDR3 is built from 14 residues. The CDR3 nucleotides read TGTGCCAGCAGCAGAGCGGGACAGACTGACATTCAGTACTTC. This translates into CASSRAGQTDIQYF.

Many counts were recorded for this clonotype. V usage is TRBV29-1 and J usage is TRBJ1-1; D uncertain. CDR3 length: 12 amino acids. Germline V CDR1 and CDR2: SQVTM, ANQGSEA. Trimming pared 7 bases from V and 7 bases from J, leaving 16 bases between. For the CDR3, the DNA is TGCAGCGGGGCGGACGGGGAACTTGAAGCTTTCTTT. This codes for CSGADGELEAFF.

This clonotype was seen at least ten times. This chain links TRBV6-2 or TRBV6-3 with TRBJ2-5; 11 bases are a match to TRBD2. The CDR3 extends over 17 amino acids. Germline V gene data show CDR1 as MNHEY and CDR2 as SVGEGT. Trimming cost V 5 bases and J 5 bases; bases outside gene matches: 13. The CDR3 DNA reads as TGTGCCAGCAGTGCACTAGCGGGAGACCATAGCGTGGAGACCCAGTACTTC. Protein: CASSALAGDHSVETQYF.

This clonotype was detected only a few times. The V and J genes are TRBV5-4 and TRBJ2-3; D is possibly TRBD1 or TRBD2 (5 bases each). The V gene's germline CDR1 is SGHNT and CDR2 YYREEE (reference sequence). Between the trimmed V and J ends, which lost 4 bases and 8 bases, there was a span of 8 bases. The CDR3 covers 11 residues. CDR3 sequence (DNA): TGTGCCAGCAGCCGGGACCTTACGCAGTATTTT. Its translation: CASSRDLTQYF.

This clonotype was seen repeatedly, ten times or more. The chain has TRBV11-2 and TRBJ2-1, with 10 bases aligning to TRBD2. V lost 5 bases to trimming and J lost 4 bases; unmatched junction nucleotides: 8. The CDR3 has 16 residues. Germline V CDR1 and CDR2: SGHAT, FQNNGV. Here the CDR3 reads CASSAPLAGFYNEQFF. In DNA form, the CDR3 reads TGTGCCAGCAGCGCTCCACTAGCGGGATTTTACAATGAGCAGTTCTTC.

This clonotype occurred many times. An end of the junction differs from the germline gene, which may be a read error. The V and J genes are TRBV12-3 or TRBV12-4 and TRBJ2-7; TRBD1 or TRBD2 may be the D gene (5 bases each). This CDR3 comprises 13 residues. The CDR3 loop reads CASSPGPAYEQYF. For the CDR3, the DNA is TGCGCCAGCAGCCCGGGACCAGCCTACGAGCAGTACTTC.

This clonotype has a handful of counts. This CDR3 reads CASSSNRAGETQYF. CDR3 DNA: TGTGCCAGCAGCTCGAACAGGGCGGGAGAGACCCAGTACTTC. This rearrangement joins TRBV7-9 to TRBJ2-5; TRBD1 is a possible D gene (6 bases). Germline V CDR1 and CDR2: SEHNR, FQNEAQ (reference sequence). The V end was cut by 4 bases, the J end by 4 bases, with 13 bases between. The CDR3 consists of 14 residues.

This clonotype was counted many times. This sequence joins TRBV20-1 and TRBJ1-1; D is undetermined. Trimming stripped 3 bases from V and 1 base from J, with 9 bases between. This CDR3 comprises 13 residues. CDR1 is DFQATT, CDR2 SNEGSKA, per germline (reference sequence). Here the CDR3 DNA reads TGCAGTGCTAGTCCCAACAGGAACACTGAAGCTTTCTTT. As protein: CSASPNRNTEAFF.

This clonotype was detected ten times or more. The rearrangement uses TRBV6-1 and TRBJ1-1; D ambiguous. The CDR3 spans 13 residues. V was trimmed by 1 base and J by 4 bases, leaving 7 bases between them. The V gene's germline CDR1 is MNHNS and CDR2 SASEGT. The CDR3 is CASSEGWSTEAFF. As DNA, the CDR3 is TGTGCCAGCAGTGAAGGGTGGAGCACTGAAGCTTTCTTT.

This clonotype was picked up a small number of times. The chain employs TRBV18 and TRBJ2-3; D is unclear. Germline V CDR1 and CDR2: KGHSH, LQKENI. CDR3 length: 19 residues. Trimming removed 2 bases from V and 4 bases from J, with 25 bases in between. CDR3 sequence reads: CASSPYPGPVGIDADTQYF. In DNA, the CDR3 is TGTGCCAGCTCACCATACCCTGGACCCGTTGGGATCGATGCAGATACGCAGTATTTT.

The chain recombines TRBV28 with TRBJ2-7, with TRBD2 identical over 12 bases. Unmatched junction bases numbered 10, after V lost 6 bases and J lost 7 bases. The CDR3 runs to 15 residues. From germline, CDR1 is MDHEN and CDR2 SYDVKM. The chain's CDR3 is CASSQGLAGVLEQYF. CDR3 nucleotides: TGTGCCAGCAGCCAGGGACTAGCGGGCGTTTTAGAGCAGTACTTC.

This clonotype was recorded many times. The chain recombines TRBV3-1 with TRBJ1-1; D may be TRBD1 (6 bases). Germline values: CDR1 LGHDT, CDR2 YNNKEL (reference sequence). Trimming removed 0 bases at V and 6 bases at J, with 17 bases between. There are 16 residues in the CDR3. CDR3: CASSQDRGTLPPEAFF. DNA for the CDR3: TGTGCCAGCAGCCAAGATAGGGGGACCCTTCCTCCTGAAGCTTTCTTT.

The chain is built from TRBV12-5 and TRBJ2-1; no clear D. The CDR3 has 15 amino acids. V lost 1 base, J lost 10 bases, and 17 bases lay in between. Germline lookup yields CDR1 LGHNT and CDR2 FRNRAP. This CDR3 reads CASGLAHPGPPEQFF. DNA for the CDR3: TGTGCTAGTGGTTTGGCCCATCCCGGACCCCCCGAGCAGTTCTTC. Using reference TRBV12-5 and TRBJ2-1 for the parts outside the CDR3, the full variable domain is DARVTQTPRHKVTEMGQEVTMRCQPILGHNTVFWYRQTMMQGLELLAYFRNRAPLDDSGMPKDRFSAEMPDATLATLKIQPSEPRDSAVYFCASGLAHPGPPEQFFGPGTRLTVL.

This clonotype was seen more than once but under ten times. The chain links TRBV11-2 to TRBJ2-2, with D possibly being TRBD2 (6 bases). Looked up from germline, CDR1 is SGHAT and CDR2 is FQNNGV. The CDR3 runs 15 residues. V lost 5 bases, J lost 4 bases, and 14 bases lay in between. CDR3 loop: CASSQQSGGTGELFF. The CDR3 coding sequence is TGTGCCAGCAGCCAACAATCCGGGGGCACCGGGGAGCTGTTTTTT.

This chain uses TRBV6-2 or TRBV6-3 with TRBJ1-1, with TRBD1 identical over 7 bases. This CDR3 spans 13 amino acids. Germline trimming cut 10 bases from V and 1 base from J; bases unmatched to any gene: 6. Per germline, CDR1 MNHEY and CDR2 SVGEGT. CDR3 in amino acids: CAMTQGQNTEAFF. CDR3 in DNA: TGTGCCATGACACAGGGGCAGAACACTGAAGCTTTCTTT.

Notes on this clonotype: At one boundary the junction diverges from the germline segment, which might be a read error. The V call is TRBV11-2, the J call TRBJ2-7; perhaps D is TRBD1 or TRBD2 (5 bases each). The CDR3 is 13 amino acids. CDR1 is SGHAT and CDR2 is FQNNGV in the germline V gene. CDR3 region: CASSRPRDDVLSF. The CDR3 nucleotides read TGTGCCAGCAGCCGACCCCGGGACGATGTTCTTAGTTTC.

J is TRBJ1-2 and V is TRBV6-2 or TRBV6-3; TRBD1 aligns across 7 bases. With 6 bases clipped from V and 0 bases from J, the junction kept 1 base outside the gene matches. CDR3 length equals 13 residues. Germline-derived CDR1 and CDR2 are MNHEY and SVGEGT. In DNA, the CDR3 is TGTGCCAGCAGAGGGGGCCCTAACTATGGCTACACCTTC. It specifies CASRGGPNYGYTF.

At least ten counts were recorded for this clonotype. This rearrangement joins TRBV2 to TRBJ2-5, with 7 bases lining up with TRBD2. This CDR3 has 16 residues. The germline gives CDR1 SNHLY, CDR2 FYNNEI. V dropped 7 bases and J dropped 1; count of bases not matched to a gene: 12. The DNA of the CDR3 is TGTGCCAGCACGCGGGGAACTAGCGCCTTCCAAGAGACCCAGTACTTC. It yields the protein CASTRGTSAFQETQYF.

This clonotype was seen a handful of times. V is TRBV6-1 and J is TRBJ2-2; 11 nucleotides match TRBD2. With 6 bases clipped from V and 6 bases from J, the junction kept 6 bases outside the gene matches. This CDR3 contains 15 residues. Germline V gene lookup returns CDR1 MNHNS and CDR2 SASEGT. The CDR3 coding sequence is TGTGCCAGCAGGTCACTAGCGGGAGCGGCCGGGGAGCTGTTTTTT. This gives the protein CASRSLAGAAGELFF.

The chain carries TRBV4-1 and TRBJ1-1; no reliable D call. In germline, CDR1 is MGHRA, CDR2 YSYEKL. V lost 4 bases to trimming and J lost 4 bases, with 13 bases between them. The CDR3 consists of 14 residues. The DNA for the CDR3 is TGCGCCAGCAGCCGCGACGGACCGGTCACTGAAGCTTTCTTT. It yields the protein CASSRDGPVTEAFF.

There are many counts of this clonotype. J is TRBJ2-5 and V is TRBV6-1, with a possible D match to TRBD1 (8 bases). This CDR3 comprises 16 residues. In germline, CDR1 is MNHNS, CDR2 SASEGT. The germline V and J ends were trimmed by 5 bases and 5 bases, with 21 bases remaining between them. The CDR3 DNA sequence: TGTGCCAGCAGTCCCCACCCGGACAGGGAGGGGGAGACCCAGTACTTC. Encoded protein: CASSPHPDREGETQYF.

This clonotype was counted between two and nine times. The V call is TRBV7-9, the J call TRBJ2-1; D gene unclear. In germline, CDR1 is SEHNR, CDR2 FQNEAQ (reference sequence). The CDR3 runs 9 residues. Trimming took 5 bases from V and 8 from J, leaving 1 base between them. DNA for the CDR3: TGTGCCAGCAGCCATGAGCAGTTCTTC. Translated: CASSHEQFF.

This chain uses TRBV12-3 or TRBV12-4 with TRBJ2-5, with 9 bases lining up with TRBD2. This CDR3 region has 14 residues. V dropped 4 bases and J dropped 4; count of bases not matched to a gene: 4. Here the CDR3 DNA reads TGTGCCAGCAGTTCCGAGACTAGCGGAGAGACCCAGTACTTC. Protein: CASSSETSGETQYF.

In this sample, this clonotype turned up a few times. V is TRBV20-1 and J is TRBJ1-1; tentative D call: TRBD1 (5 bases). The CDR3 runs 12 residues. Germline V gives CDR1 DFQATT, CDR2 SNEGSKA (reference sequence). CDR3 loop: CSRQFMNTEAFF. CDR3 DNA sequence: TGCAGCCGACAGTTCATGAACACTGAAGCTTTCTTT.

This clonotype was seen a few times. The V gene is TRBV12-3 or TRBV12-4, the J gene TRBJ2-7; D is undetermined. CDR3 length: 15 amino acids. Trimming pared 1 base from V and 5 bases from J, leaving 15 bases between. The CDR3 bases are TGTGCCAGCAGTTTAGTTCTAGATTCCGTCCACGAGCAGTACTTC. As protein: CASSLVLDSVHEQYF.